These T cell receptor beta chains were read from a single sample in a study of ipilimumab plus nivolumab after autologous stem cell transplantation. The protocol was immunoSEQ multiplex PCR, while the TCRdb copy is restricted to in-frame clones and leaves out a portion. In the table there are about 83,000 clones, about 83% of which are singletons. This specimen was PBMCs, taken in a trial of ipilimumab plus nivolumab as post-transplant consolidation. The receptors were sampled from a male donor with diffuse large B-cell lymphoma. Each CDR3 is given with its conserved first and last residue. Fields, in order: V gene, J gene, clone size, D gene, CDR3 protein, CDR3 DNA. A D gene is named only where the DNA matches it firmly. Some rows have no size entry. The others give once, few or many, or a class for an expanded clone.

TRBV7-2	TRBJ2-1	.	TRBD2	CASSLRGGYNEQFF	TGTGCCAGCAGCCTGCGCGGGGGTTACAATGAGCAGTTCTTC
TRBV7-2	TRBJ1-1	.	.	CASSSQSWGEAFF	TGTGCCAGCAGCTCCCAGTCGTGGGGTGAAGCTTTCTTT
TRBV21-1	TRBJ1-1	.	.	CASSKRADRGQRYTEAFF	TGTGCCAGCAGCAAAAGGGCGGACAGGGGGCAAAGGTACACTGAAGCTTTCTTT
TRBV2	TRBJ1-5	.	TRBD1	CASGGFGGGGLSQPQHF	TGTGCCAGCGGAGGGTTCGGGGGAGGGGGCTTGAGTCAGCCCCAGCATTTT
TRBV19	TRBJ2-1	.	TRBD1	CASSMKGAVHNEQFF	TGTGCCAGTAGTATGAAGGGGGCGGTCCACAATGAGCAGTTCTTC
TRBV6-6	TRBJ1-5	few	TRBD1	CASSLGQGARNQPQHF	TGTGCCAGCAGTTTGGGACAGGGGGCGCGGAATCAGCCCCAGCATTTT
TRBV5-1	TRBJ2-3	once	.	CASSRGATSAGRDTQYF	TGCGCCAGCAGCAGGGGAGCGACCAGCGCAGGCCGAGATACGCAGTATTTT
TRBV18	TRBJ1-2	once	.	CASSPPSQGPLFF	TGTGCCAGCTCACCACCGAGCCAGGGCCCCTTGTTCTTC
TRBV6-6	TRBJ1-6	.	.	CASSTRPEPLHF	TGTGCCAGCAGTACCCGGCCGGAACCCCTCCACTTT
TRBV11-2	TRBJ2-1	once	.	CASTPLRGGLYNEQFF	TGTGCCAGCACCCCCCTCCGGGGCGGGTTGTACAATGAGCAGTTCTTC
TRBV5-6	TRBJ2-5	.	.	CASSRGIKKETQYF	TGTGCCAGCAGCCGCGGGATTAAGAAAGAGACCCAGTACTTC
TRBV19	TRBJ2-7	few	TRBD2	CASRRRGGPYEQYF	TGTGCCAGTAGAAGACGGGGAGGGCCCTACGAGCAGTACTTC
TRBV6-5	TRBJ2-4	.	.	CASRLMRLSNIQYF	TGTGCCAGCAGATTAATGAGGTTGTCAAACATTCAGTACTTC
TRBV30	TRBJ2-5	.	TRBD1	CAWSVMTGLQETQYF	TGTGCCTGGAGTGTAATGACAGGGCTCCAAGAGACCCAGTACTTC
TRBV6-1	TRBJ1-2	.	TRBD1	CASTIGQDYGYTF	TGTGCCAGCACTATTGGACAGGACTATGGCTACACCTTC
TRBV19	TRBJ2-3	.	TRBD2	CASSIARDYTDTQYF	TGTGCCAGTAGTATAGCCCGGGACTACACAGATACGCAGTATTTT
TRBV6-5	TRBJ1-1	.	TRBD1	CASRQGRDTEAFF	TGTGCCAGCAGACAGGGGCGGGACACTGAAGCTTTCTTT
TRBV15	TRBJ1-2	.	.	CATSRDRNGYTF	TGTGCCACCAGCAGAGACAGGAATGGCTACACCTTC